There are a few counts of the clone carrying this TCR beta chain. The sample belongs to a study of blood T cell repertoires in COVID-19. Study-wide context: PBMCs, B-cell-depleted T cells, or T cells were the source of the cDNA or gDNA that made up the material.

Participants, about 18 to 100 years old, spanned about 26 US areas. Study processing details: Amplification of reference gene primers provided the estimated nucleated cell counts. The table came from immunoSEQ multiplex PCR; TCRdb's copy has only in-frame clones and leaves some out. The D gene and trimming were derived from the DNA, and the V and J assignments and clone size from that table. The repertoire holds under 250,000 clones, with about 84% as singletons. Between the trimmed V and J ends, which lost 4 bases and 0 bases, there was a span of 10 bases. The germline V gene has CDR1 MRHNA and CDR2 SNTAGT. The CDR3 runs 15 residues.

Sequencing input: PBMCs or T cells enriched from blood (not recorded which). The clonotype comes from a man aged 55-75 years who had recovered from COVID-19. The chain recombines TRBV6-4 with TRBJ1-5; D is possibly TRBD1 (5 bases). The CDR3 protein is CASSGNRRSNQPQHF. The CDR3 DNA sequence: TGTGCCAGCAGTGGCAACAGGCGTAGCAATCAGCCCCAGCATTTT.